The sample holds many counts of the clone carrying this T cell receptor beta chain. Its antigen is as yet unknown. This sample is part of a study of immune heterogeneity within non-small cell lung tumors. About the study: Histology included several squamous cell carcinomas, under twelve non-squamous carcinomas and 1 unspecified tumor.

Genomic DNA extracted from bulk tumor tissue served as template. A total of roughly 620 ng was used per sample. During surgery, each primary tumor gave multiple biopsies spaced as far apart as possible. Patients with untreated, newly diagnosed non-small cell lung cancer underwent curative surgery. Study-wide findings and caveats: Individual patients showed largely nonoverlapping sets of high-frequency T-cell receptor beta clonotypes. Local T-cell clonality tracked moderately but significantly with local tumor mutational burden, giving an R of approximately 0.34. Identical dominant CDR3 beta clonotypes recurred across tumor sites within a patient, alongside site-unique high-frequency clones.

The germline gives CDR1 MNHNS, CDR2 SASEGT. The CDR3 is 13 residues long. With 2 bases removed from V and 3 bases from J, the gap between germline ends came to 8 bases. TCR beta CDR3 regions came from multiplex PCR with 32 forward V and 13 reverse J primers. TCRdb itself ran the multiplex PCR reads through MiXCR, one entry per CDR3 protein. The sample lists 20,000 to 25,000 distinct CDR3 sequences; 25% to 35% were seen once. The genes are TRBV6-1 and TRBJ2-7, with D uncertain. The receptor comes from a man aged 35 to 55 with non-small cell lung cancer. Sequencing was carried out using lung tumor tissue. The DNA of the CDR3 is TGTGCCAGCAGTGAAAGGCCCAGCTACGAGCAGTACTTC. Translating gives CASSERPSYEQYF.